This T cell receptor beta chain originates from a study of blood T cell repertoires in COVID-19. Study summary: Acute and convalescent COVID-19 specimens originated in the United States, Italy and Spain.

Patients in Seattle were enrolled during active infection, then followed longitudinally. In the authors' workflow: Amplification of reference gene primers was used by the study to estimate nucleated cell counts. TCRdb keeps only in-frame clones here, not all; method: immunoSEQ multiplex PCR. V and J calls and clone size are copied from that table; D and trimming were computed from the DNA. Of 250,000 to 400,000 clones listed, 70% to 90% are singletons. Germline assignment: CDR1 MNHEY and CDR2 SMNVEV (reference sequence). This CDR3 has 13 amino acids. Trimming left V 11 bases short and J 1 base short, with 13 bases between.

The TCR sequence derives from a woman in her 30s with COVID-19, enrolled during active disease. Sequencing was performed on peripheral blood. The V gene is TRBV27, the J gene TRBJ2-3; possible D gene TRBD2, 5 bases. The CDR3 sequence is CAVTEGGTDTQYF. The DNA for the CDR3 is TGTGCCGTTACAGAGGGAGGCACAGATACGCAGTATTTT.